What follows are 17 T cell receptor beta chains derived from one specimen sequenced in a study of regulatory T cells in long-lasting Graves disease. Construction of TCR beta libraries relied on iRepertoire HTBI primers and on Arm-PCR targeting CDR3 regions. One entry per CDR3 protein, called by TCRdb with MiXCR from the multiplex PCR reads. Altogether about 620,000 distinct CDR3 sequences are present, around 15% being singletons, with the ten largest covering roughly 18%. Noted time point: newly diagnosed GD, antithyroid drugs for less than 3 months. With RNA extracted from PBMCs as input, the TCR library was made. The same sample was also studied in work on T cells in Graves' hyperthyroidism and ophthalmopathy.

The sequences come from peripheral blood mononuclear cells (PBMCs), collected at new diagnosis, from a patient treated with antithyroid drugs. These receptors all stem from a woman in her 30s with Graves disease.

This chain joins TRBV2 and TRBJ2-2; 10 nucleotides align to TRBD2. The V and J ends lost 7 bases and 1 base, in that order; junction bases with no gene match: 3. In germline, CDR1 is SNHLY, CDR2 FYNNEI. The CDR3 totals 15 residues. CDR3 bases: TGTGCCAGCAACCGACTAGCGGGGAACACCGGGGAGCTGTTTTTT. This gives the protein CASNRLAGNTGELFF.

J is TRBJ1-1 and V is TRBV18, with D maybe TRBD1 (6 bases). V lost 2 bases to trimming and J lost 7 bases, with 17 bases between them. The V gene's germline CDR1 is KGHSH and CDR2 LQKENI. This CDR3 has 15 residues. CDR3 sequence reads: CASSPVLGAGGEAFF. DNA of the CDR3: TGTGCCAGCTCACCAGTGCTGGGGGCAGGAGGTGAAGCTTTCTTT.

This clonotype was counted ten times or more. This chain connects TRBV2 to TRBJ1-3, with TRBD1 as a possible D gene (5 bases). Germline values: CDR1 SNHLY, CDR2 FYNNEI. V was pared by 4 bases and J by 3 bases, with 10 bases between. The CDR3 contains 14 residues. CDR3 residues: CASSAGGFGNTIYF. The CDR3 DNA reads TGTGCCAGCAGTGCCGGGGGGTTTGGAAACACCATATATTTT.

The chain joins TRBV19 to TRBJ2-7; 8 bases are shared with TRBD1. This CDR3 is 13 amino acids long. Looked up from germline, CDR1 is LNHDA and CDR2 is SQIVND (reference sequence). V trimming: 9 bases; J trimming: 3 bases; junction bases outside the gene matches: 7. The CDR3: CASRQGNFYEQYF. The CDR3 DNA reads as TGTGCCAGCAGACAGGGGAACTTCTACGAGCAGTACTTC.

This clonotype was seen only a few times. The chain uses TRBV6-2 or TRBV6-3 and TRBJ2-1, with a weak D call TRBD2 (6 bases). The length of the CDR3 is 12 residues. V lost 10 bases to trimming and J lost 8 bases, with 15 bases between them. From germline, CDR1 is MNHEY and CDR2 SVGEGT. The CDR3 is CATRGWRDEQFF. As DNA, the CDR3 is TGTGCCACCCGGGGGTGGCGTGATGAGCAGTTCTTC.

The gene calls are TRBV19 and TRBJ2-4; D is perhaps TRBD1 (5 bases). The CDR3 covers 16 residues. Between the trimmed V and J ends, which lost 4 bases and 0 bases, there was a span of 13 bases. Germline CDR1 reads LNHDA; CDR2 reads SQIVND (reference sequence). The CDR3 DNA reads TGTGCCAGTAGTACTCTGGGGCTCCTAGCCAAAAACATTCAGTACTTC. It encodes CASSTLGLLAKNIQYF. Supplemented by reference TRBV19 and TRBJ2-4, the full variable domain reads DGGITQSPKYLFRKEGQNVTLSCEQNLNHDAMYWYRQDPGQGLRLIYYSQIVNDFQKGDIAEGYSVSREKKESFPLTVTSAQKNPTAFYLCASSTLGLLAKNIQYFGAGTRLSVL.

In its sample, this clonotype was seen many times. CDR3 in DNA: TGTGCCAGCAGCTTACGCGGGGCCCGGGGCTACGAGCAGTACTTC. Translated: CASSLRGARGYEQYF. This chain links TRBV12-3 or TRBV12-4 with TRBJ2-7, with a weak D call TRBD2 (6 bases). This CDR3 region has 15 residues. V lost 6 bases and J 3 bases, leaving 18 bases between the germline ends.

The V call is TRBV7-2, the J call TRBJ2-2, with TRBD2 as a possible D gene (6 bases). Per the germline V gene, CDR1 is SGHTA and CDR2 is FQGNSA. Trimming left V 1 base short and J 1 base short, with 13 bases between. The CDR3 consists of 17 residues. The CDR3 DNA sequence: TGTGCCAGCAGCTTAGAGGTGGTAGCGGTGAACACCGGGGAGCTGTTTTTT. Translating gives CASSLEVVAVNTGELFF.

The sample holds a few counts of this clonotype. V gene TRBV4-1 combines with J gene TRBJ1-2; D unresolved. The germline V gene has CDR1 MGHRA and CDR2 YSYEKL. CDR3 length equals 15 residues. V was clipped by 0 bases and J by 5 bases, with 13 bases between them. The CDR3 bases are TGCGCCAGCAGCCAAGAGAGGGTAGGCGGATATGGCTACACCTTC. Its protein is CASSQERVGGYGYTF.

At least ten counts were recorded for this clonotype. V usage is TRBV20-1 and J usage is TRBJ2-7; 7 bases line up with TRBD2. Trimming removed 3 bases from V and 3 bases from J; junction bases left unmatched: 5. Per the germline V gene, CDR1 is DFQATT and CDR2 is SNEGSKA (reference sequence). The CDR3 sequence is 13 residues long. The chain's CDR3 is CSASGTTNYEQYF. For the CDR3, the DNA is TGCAGTGCTAGCGGGACTACGAACTACGAGCAGTACTTC.

V and J are TRBV6-1 and TRBJ2-2; no clear D gene. In germline, CDR1 is MNHNS, CDR2 SASEGT. The CDR3 is made up of 16 amino acids. Trimming removed 8 bases at V and 0 bases at J, with 16 bases between. The CDR3 DNA reads TGTGCCAGCCGCAATACCCGGTTAACGAACACCGGGGAGCTGTTTTTT. This encodes CASRNTRLTNTGELFF.

This clonotype showed up many times. The chain joins TRBV7-9 to TRBJ2-1; 10 positions match TRBD2. The germline V gene encodes CDR1 SEHNR and CDR2 FQNEAQ (reference sequence). The V and J ends lost 5 bases and 2 bases, in that order; junction bases with no gene match: 6. The CDR3 runs to 16 residues. The CDR3 sequence: CASSPPGTSAYNEQFF. The CDR3 bases are TGTGCCAGCAGCCCTCCCGGGACTAGCGCCTACAATGAGCAGTTCTTC.

V gene TRBV29-1 combines with J gene TRBJ1-2, with TRBD1 as a possible D gene (5 bases). V lost 1 base and J 4 bases, leaving 7 bases between the germline ends. The CDR3 loop spans 12 amino acids. Germline CDR1 SQVTM, CDR2 ANQGSEA. CDR3 protein: CSVEATAYGYTF. In DNA, the CDR3 is TGCAGCGTTGAAGCGACAGCCTATGGCTACACCTTC.

Concerning this clonotype itself: This sequence may be a read error, since a much larger clone differs from it by one base. CDR3 DNA: TGTGCCAGCAGCTCGGACAGGGGGCTAGAGACCCAGTACTTC. It is translated as CASSSDRGLETQYF. The V gene is TRBV11-2, the J gene TRBJ2-5; 11 positions match TRBD1. Germline CDR1 reads SGHAT; CDR2 reads FQNNGV. V trimming: 4 bases; J trimming: 4 bases; junction bases outside the gene matches: 2. CDR3 length equals 14 residues.

This clonotype was observed a handful of times. One end of the junction fails to match germline, which may point to a read error. The CDR3 nucleotides are TGTGCCAGCAGTCCGGGACAGGGGACATATAGCAATCACCCCCAGCATTTT. Amino acids: CASSPGQGTYSNHPQHF. J is TRBJ1-5 and V is TRBV6-1; 10 nucleotides line up with TRBD1. The CDR3 spans 17 residues. From germline, CDR1 is MNHNS and CDR2 SASEGT.

This clonotype was observed many times. The rearrangement joins TRBV5-5 to TRBJ2-1, with TRBD1 matching over 7 bases. V lost 1 base and J lost 1; bases outside the gene matches: 2. This CDR3 has 15 residues. Germline loops: CDR1 SGHKS, CDR2 YYEKEE (reference sequence). The CDR3 DNA follows: TGTGCCAGCAGCTTGAACAGGGGTTCCTACAATGAGCAGTTCTTC. This sequence encodes CASSLNRGSYNEQFF.

The V call is TRBV20-1, the J call TRBJ1-1, with D possibly TRBD1 on 6 matching bases. Per the germline V gene, CDR1 is DFQATT and CDR2 is SNEGSKA (reference sequence). The length of the CDR3 is 14 residues. The V end lost 4 bases, the J end lost 5 bases, and 17 bases lay between the germline ends. The CDR3 sequence is CSAKSGGRGTEAFF. CDR3 in DNA: TGCAGTGCTAAGTCCGGGGGGCGTGGGACTGAAGCTTTCTTT.